This entry is about one TCR beta chain. Other DNA sequences of this sample code for an identical CDR3. With 2 bases removed from V and 7 bases from J, the gap between germline ends came to 5 bases. Germline CDR1 KGHSH, CDR2 LQKENI. The length of the CDR3 is 11 residues. The data derive from a study of shared T cell receptors in the human thymus. Repertoires were generated with immunoSEQ multiplex PCR, while TCRdb's copy carries only in-frame clones and drops some. Of 700,000 to 750,000 clones in the sample, approximately 83% were seen once. These records were also assigned to another study, of human thymus T cells. As that report states: Infants served as donors; they were healthy and Finnish and were having corrective surgery for congenital heart defects. From resections taken during corrective heart surgery, the thymus tissue was obtained. Thymic and blood repertoires appeared to show biased V and J gene usage. As related research reported, thymic repertoires overlapped highly among unrelated individuals.

This receptor was taken from a girl under three years old with a congenital heart defect. Sequencing was performed on thymocytes. The chain joins TRBV18 to TRBJ2-5; tentatively, D is TRBD2 (5 bases). The CDR3 loop is CASSPGGTQYF. The CDR3 DNA reads as TGTGCCAGCTCACCAGGAGGGACCCAGTACTTC.